A single sample gave rise to the 29 T cell receptor beta chains below, sequenced in a study of control samples from healthy donors and cancer patients (dated by TCRdb to about 2020). The method was the immunoSEQ multiplex PCR assay. TCRdb re-hosts the immuneACCESS table, in-frame sequences only. Its copies lack some clones; in the studies checked, an unresolved V gene accounts for under half of them, and the cause for the rest is not known. This sample gives about 100,000 clones in total; over 75% of them show up just once. The ten largest clones add up to 18% of the sample. Material for sequencing was blood. The receptor source for this set is a woman aged 45-65 years in good health.

This clone was counted at least ten times. This chain links TRBV4-1 with TRBJ2-1; D is ambiguous. The ends were cut back, 5 bases at V and 2 bases at J, with 10 bases in the middle. This CDR3 region has 14 residues. The germline gives CDR1 MGHRA, CDR2 YSYEKL. CDR3 nucleotide sequence: TGCGCCAGCAGCAAGAGAGAACCCTACAATGAGCAGTTCTTC. Its translation: CASSKREPYNEQFF.

The J gene is TRBJ2-5, the V gene TRBV5-1; D uncertain. CDR3 length equals 12 residues. Germline assignment: CDR1 SGHRS and CDR2 YFSETQ. Trimming removed 6 bases at V and 5 bases at J, with 11 bases between. DNA for the CDR3: TGCGCCAGCACATTGACGGACGAGACCCAGTACTTC. It is translated as CASTLTDETQYF.

The chain links TRBV20-1 to TRBJ1-2; 7 bases fit TRBD1. This CDR3 has 10 amino acids. The V gene end was trimmed by 8 bases and the J gene end by 7 bases; junction bases not matched to a gene: 4. The germline gives CDR1 DFQATT, CDR2 SNEGSKA (reference sequence). CDR3 DNA sequence: TGCAGTCCAGACAGGGCTGGCTACACCTTC. It yields the protein CSPDRAGYTF.

In its sample, this clone was seen once. This chain joins TRBV9 and TRBJ1-5; 9 nucleotides match TRBD1. This CDR3 spans 14 amino acids. The J segment lost 5 bases and the V segment lost 3 bases, leaving 3 bases of the junction unmatched. Germline CDR1 reads SGDLS; CDR2 reads YYNGEE. The CDR3 DNA sequence: TGTGCCAGCAGCGAGGGACAGGGACATCAGCCCCAGCATTTT. Protein sequence: CASSEGQGHQPQHF.

This chain joins TRBV6-1 and TRBJ1-2; 8 nucleotides agree with TRBD1. The germline V gene has CDR1 MNHNS and CDR2 SASEGT. V lost 3 bases to trimming and J lost 1 base; unmatched junction nucleotides: 13. The CDR3 contains 18 residues. The CDR3 protein is CASSEHYFRTGSNYGYTF. The CDR3 DNA reads TGTGCCAGCAGTGAGCATTACTTCAGGACAGGGAGTAACTATGGCTACACCTTC.

The rearrangement joins TRBV18 to TRBJ1-4; weak D call: TRBD1 (6 bases). Germline values: CDR1 KGHSH, CDR2 LQKENI. This CDR3 contains 17 residues. Trimming removed 2 bases from V and 3 bases from J, with 16 bases in between. The CDR3 DNA reads as TGTGCCAGCTCACCAGTCGTAGTCGCAGGGGCTAATGAAAAACTGTTTTTT. It yields the protein CASSPVVVAGANEKLFF.

The chain has TRBV30 and TRBJ1-5; 8 nucleotides align to TRBD1. With V trimmed by 0 bases and J by 11 bases, 15 bases remained unmatched. The V gene's germline CDR1 is GTSNPN and CDR2 SVGIG (reference sequence). The length of the CDR3 is 16 residues. The CDR3 DNA reads as TGTGCCTGGAGTGTATATTATCGGGCAGGGGGCTTGTCCCAGCATTTT. Its translation: CAWSVYYRAGGLSQHF.

The CDR3 loop is CASSLTSGRAEEQFF. The CDR3 region has the DNA TGTGCCAGCAGCTTAACTAGCGGGAGGGCCGAAGAGCAGTTCTTC. This rearrangement joins TRBV7-3 to TRBJ2-1; 11 bases fit TRBD2. This CDR3 is built from 15 residues. V lost 0 bases, J lost 10 bases, and 5 bases stayed unmatched. In germline, CDR1 is SGHTA, CDR2 FQGTGA.

The V and J genes are TRBV10-3 and TRBJ2-7, with 10 bases matching TRBD2. The CDR3 sequence is 14 residues long. Unmatched junction bases numbered 8, after V lost 8 bases and J lost 4 bases. Germline V gene data show CDR1 as ENHRY and CDR2 as SYGVKD. The CDR3 sequence is CAIRSGGAGYEQYF. The CDR3 coding sequence is TGTGCCATCCGAAGCGGGGGGGCCGGATACGAGCAGTACTTC.

The rearrangement joins TRBV20-1 to TRBJ1-1; D is unclear. Trimming stripped 6 bases from V and 7 bases from J, with 12 bases between. CDR3 length: 11 amino acids. Germline CDR1 and CDR2: DFQATT and SNEGSKA (reference sequence). CDR3 loop: CSAPGRYEAFF. The CDR3 DNA is TGCAGTGCACCGGGAAGATATGAAGCTTTCTTT.

The rearrangement joins TRBV14 to TRBJ2-5, with 7 positions matching TRBD1. CDR1 and CDR2 (germline): SGHDN, FVKESK. This CDR3 contains 16 residues. Losses at the gene ends were 3 bases for V and 4 bases for J; bases not matched to a gene: 11. The CDR3 is CASSQIRQGRRETQYF. The CDR3 DNA is TGTGCCAGCAGCCAGATTCGACAGGGAAGGAGAGAGACCCAGTACTTC.

The rearrangement uses TRBV7-3 and TRBJ2-2, with TRBD2 matching over 8 bases. Germline assignment: CDR1 SGHTA and CDR2 FQGTGA. The V segment lost 6 bases and the J segment 6 bases; nucleotides outside the gene matches: 9. CDR3 length equals 15 residues. The CDR3: CASSPDRRGAGELFF. CDR3 DNA sequence: TGTGCCAGCAGTCCTGACAGGCGGGGGGCCGGGGAGCTGTTTTTT. Full variable domain (missing parts from reference TRBV7-3 and TRBJ2-2): GAGVSQTPSNKVTEKGKYVELRCDPISGHTALYWYRQSLGQGPEFLIYFQGTGAADDSGLPNDRFFAVRPEGSVSTLKIQRTERGDSAVYLCASSPDRRGAGELFFGEGSRLTVL.

The gene calls are TRBV5-5 and TRBJ2-7, with TRBD2 identical over 7 bases. The CDR3 runs 14 residues. CDR1 SGHKS and CDR2 YYEKEE come from the germline V gene (reference sequence). J was trimmed by 6 bases and V by 4 bases; bases with no gene match: 10. CDR3 coding DNA: TGTGCCAGCAGCCGAGGGGAGGGGATCATCGAGCAGTACTTC. As protein: CASSRGEGIIEQYF.

This chain joins TRBV2 and TRBJ2-1, with a tentative D call TRBD1 (6 bases). The CDR3 length is 12 residues. CDR1 and CDR2 (germline): SNHLY, FYNNEI. V shed 6 bases and J shed 9 bases, with 12 bases lying between them. CDR3 loop: CASRTGTPEQFF. CDR3 bases: TGTGCCAGCAGAACCGGGACACCTGAGCAGTTCTTC.

The chain combines TRBV5-6 with TRBJ2-2; D call uncertain. The ends were cut back, 0 bases at V and 3 bases at J, with 15 bases in the middle. From germline, CDR1 is SGHDT and CDR2 YYEEEE. This CDR3 spans 17 amino acids. The chain's CDR3 is CASSLALTGVDTGELFF. The CDR3 DNA follows: TGTGCCAGCAGCTTGGCCCTGACTGGGGTTGACACCGGGGAGCTGTTTTTT. Filled out from reference TRBV5-6 and TRBJ2-2, the complete variable domain reads DAGVTQSPTHLIKTRGQQVTLRCSPKSGHDTVSWYQQALGQGPQFIFQYYEEEERQRGNFPDRFSGHQFPNYSSELNVNALLLGDSALYLCASSLALTGVDTGELFFGEGSRLTVL.

The chain recombines TRBV7-8 with TRBJ1-2, with D possibly being TRBD1 (5 bases). V lost 1 base, J lost 6 bases, and 21 bases lay in between. The CDR3 sequence is 17 residues long. Per the germline V gene, CDR1 is SGHVS and CDR2 is FQNEAQ. In nucleotides, the CDR3 is TGTGCCAGCAGCTTAGAGAACCGACAGATTGGGATACATGGCTACACCTTC. Protein product: CASSLENRQIGIHGYTF.

The genes are TRBV20-1 and TRBJ2-7; the D is unclear. Germline values: CDR1 DFQATT, CDR2 SNEGSKA (reference sequence). CDR3 size: 11 residues. Trimming left V 5 bases short and J 3 bases short, with 8 bases between. CDR3 nucleotide sequence: TGCAGTGCTTCCAGTATCTACGAGCAGTACTTC. Protein product: CSASSIYEQYF.

The rearrangement links TRBV6-5 to TRBJ2-1; 8 bases fit TRBD2. The V gene's germline CDR1 is MNHEY and CDR2 SVGAGI. With 0 bases clipped from V and 3 bases from J, the junction kept 4 bases outside the gene matches. This CDR3 is built from 16 residues. Here the CDR3 DNA reads TGTGCCAGCAGTTACTCGGTGGGACTAGTCTACAATGAGCAGTTCTTC. It encodes CASSYSVGLVYNEQFF.

The chain has TRBV5-8 and TRBJ1-5; 7 bases line up with TRBD1. Germline-derived CDR1 and CDR2 are SGHTS and YDEGEE. V gave up 4 bases and J gave up 0 bases; unmatched junction bases: 7. This CDR3 comprises 16 residues. The CDR3 loop is CASSPWTGNSNQPQHF. DNA of the CDR3: TGTGCCAGCAGCCCCTGGACAGGTAATAGCAATCAGCCCCAGCATTTT.

This chain connects TRBV11-3 to TRBJ2-3; D not resolved. Per the germline V gene, CDR1 is SGHNT and CDR2 is YENEEA. Deletions cut 3 bases from V and 2 bases from J, with 9 bases between. The CDR3 length is 14 residues. CDR3: CASSFSSNTDTQYF. Here the CDR3 DNA reads TGTGCCAGCAGCTTCTCGTCAAACACAGATACGCAGTATTTT.

CDR3 protein: CAWSHVGTGGNEQYF. DNA of the CDR3: TGTGCCTGGAGTCATGTCGGGACAGGGGGCAACGAGCAGTACTTC. V is TRBV30 and J is TRBJ2-7, with 12 bases matching TRBD1. Germline lookup yields CDR1 GTSNPN and CDR2 SVGIG (reference sequence). The CDR3 consists of 15 residues. The trim removed 2 bases at V and 5 bases at J, leaving 7 bases unmatched.

This chain connects TRBV2 to TRBJ2-3; TRBD2 matches 14 bases. CDR1 is SNHLY and CDR2 is FYNNEI in the germline V gene. V lost 6 bases, J lost 11 bases, and 7 bases stayed unmatched. This CDR3 is 14 amino acids long. The CDR3 DNA is TGTGCCAGCAGAACCGGGACTAGCGGGGGTATGCAGTATTTT. It yields the protein CASRTGTSGGMQYF.

The gene calls are TRBV18 and TRBJ2-2, with D possibly being TRBD1 (5 bases). Germline CDR1 reads KGHSH; CDR2 reads LQKENI. Trimming stripped 3 bases from V and 6 bases from J, with 8 bases between. The CDR3 totals 13 residues. As DNA, the CDR3 is TGTGCCAGCTCACCCAGGGTTGCCGGGGAGCTGTTTTTT. Its translation: CASSPRVAGELFF.

About this clone itself: One end of the junction varies from germline; a read error may be responsible. J is TRBJ2-1 and V is TRBV11-2; perhaps TRBD2 as D (5 bases). The germline V gene has CDR1 SGHAT and CDR2 FQNNGV. This CDR3 has 13 residues. The CDR3 spells CASSLASYDEQFF. Written as DNA, the CDR3 is TGTGCCAGCAGCTTAGCTAGCTACGATGAGCAGTTCTTC.

The chain is built from TRBV9 and TRBJ1-6; 9 bases are shared with TRBD1. The CDR3 sequence is 16 residues long. Germline CDR1 is SGDLS and CDR2 is YYNGEE. V dropped 3 bases and J dropped 9; count of bases not matched to a gene: 10. The CDR3 DNA sequence: TGTGCCAGCAGCGCGACACAGGGGGCCATAGGTTCACCCCTCCACTTT. Protein: CASSATQGAIGSPLHF. Full variable domain (missing parts from reference TRBV9 and TRBJ1-6): DSGVTQTPKHLITATGQRVTLRCSPRSGDLSVYWYQQSLDQGLQFLIQYYNGEERAKGNILERFSAQQFPDLHSELNLSSLELGDSALYFCASSATQGAIGSPLHFGNGTRLTVT.

The V call is TRBV18, the J call TRBJ1-6, with 9 bases aligning to TRBD1. The V gene end was trimmed by 6 bases and the J gene end by 6 bases; junction bases not matched to a gene: 6. The CDR3 sequence is 15 residues long. Germline V gene sequence: CDR1 KGHSH, CDR2 LQKENI. CDR3 loop: CASSQQGAGNSPLHF. CDR3 in DNA: TGTGCCAGCTCTCAACAGGGGGCGGGTAATTCACCCCTCCACTTT.

The chain combines TRBV7-9 with TRBJ2-1; D not resolved. The germline V gene encodes CDR1 SEHNR and CDR2 FQNEAQ (reference sequence). The CDR3 runs 16 residues. The V end was cut by 5 bases, the J end by 8 bases, with 22 bases between. The CDR3 DNA is TGTGCCAGCAGCCAAGAGTTTGGCGGTATGAACCATGAGCAGTTCTTC. Protein: CASSQEFGGMNHEQFF.

This chain joins TRBV5-1 and TRBJ2-1; D may correspond to TRBD1 or TRBD2 (6 bases each). The ends were cut back, 3 bases at V and 10 bases at J, with 17 bases in the middle. Germline V gene lookup returns CDR1 SGHRS and CDR2 YFSETQ. The CDR3 has 14 residues. The CDR3 sequence is CASSSGQPAGEQFF. The CDR3 DNA reads TGCGCCAGCAGCTCCGGACAGCCCGCGGGGGAGCAGTTCTTC.

This clone appeared a single time. The chain uses TRBV7-2 and TRBJ1-5; unclear D gene. With 4 bases removed from V and 6 bases from J, the gap between germline ends came to 13 bases. Germline V gene lookup returns CDR1 SGHTA and CDR2 FQGNSA. The CDR3 length is 14 residues. The CDR3 sequence: CASSSPGVGQPQHF. The CDR3 coding sequence is TGTGCCAGCAGCTCGCCCGGGGTAGGTCAGCCCCAGCATTTT.